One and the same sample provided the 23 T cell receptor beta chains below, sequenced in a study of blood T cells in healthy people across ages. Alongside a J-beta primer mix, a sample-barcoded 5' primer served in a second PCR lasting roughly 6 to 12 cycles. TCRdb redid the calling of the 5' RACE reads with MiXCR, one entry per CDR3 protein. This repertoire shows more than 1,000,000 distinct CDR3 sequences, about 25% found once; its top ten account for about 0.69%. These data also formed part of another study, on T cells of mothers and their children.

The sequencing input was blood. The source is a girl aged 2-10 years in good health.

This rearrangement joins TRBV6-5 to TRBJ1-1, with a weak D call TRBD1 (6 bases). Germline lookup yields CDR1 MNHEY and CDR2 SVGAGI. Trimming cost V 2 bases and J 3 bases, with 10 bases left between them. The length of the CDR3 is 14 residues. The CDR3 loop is CASSYGGEDTEAFF. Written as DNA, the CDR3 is TGTGCCAGCAGTTACGGGGGCGAGGACACTGAAGCTTTCTTT.

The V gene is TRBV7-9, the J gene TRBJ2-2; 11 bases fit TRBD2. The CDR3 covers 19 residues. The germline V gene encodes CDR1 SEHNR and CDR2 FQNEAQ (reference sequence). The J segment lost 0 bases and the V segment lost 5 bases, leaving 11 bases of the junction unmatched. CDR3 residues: CASSVGGLAGGSNTGELFF. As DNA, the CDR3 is TGTGCCAGCAGCGTCGGCGGGCTAGCGGGGGGATCGAACACCGGGGAGCTGTTTTTT.

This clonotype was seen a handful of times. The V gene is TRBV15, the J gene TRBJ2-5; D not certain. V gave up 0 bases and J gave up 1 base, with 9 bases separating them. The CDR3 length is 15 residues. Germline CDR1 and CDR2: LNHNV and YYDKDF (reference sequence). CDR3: CATSRDGKVQETQYF. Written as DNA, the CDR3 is TGTGCCACCAGCAGAGATGGGAAAGTCCAAGAGACCCAGTACTTC.

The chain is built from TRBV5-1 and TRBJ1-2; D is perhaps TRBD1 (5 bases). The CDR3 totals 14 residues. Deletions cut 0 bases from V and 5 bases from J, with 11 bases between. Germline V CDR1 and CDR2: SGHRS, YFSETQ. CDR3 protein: CASSLAGTQYGYTF. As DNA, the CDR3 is TGCGCCAGCAGCTTGGCCGGGACTCAGTATGGCTACACCTTC.

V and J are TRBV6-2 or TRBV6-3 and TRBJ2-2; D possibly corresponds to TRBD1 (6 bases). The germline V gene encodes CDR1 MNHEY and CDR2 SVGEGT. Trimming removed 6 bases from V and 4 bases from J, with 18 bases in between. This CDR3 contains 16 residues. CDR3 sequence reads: CASSLAPGTFTGELFF. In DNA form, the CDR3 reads TGTGCCAGCAGCCTAGCTCCCGGGACATTCACCGGGGAGCTGTTTTTT.

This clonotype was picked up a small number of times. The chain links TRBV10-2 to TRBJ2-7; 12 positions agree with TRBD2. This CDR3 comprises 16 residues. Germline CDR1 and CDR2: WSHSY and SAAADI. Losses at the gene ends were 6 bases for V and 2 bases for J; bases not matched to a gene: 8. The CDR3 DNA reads TGCGCCAGCAGGAGAGGACTAGCGGGATTCACCTACGAGCAGTACTTC. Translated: CASRRGLAGFTYEQYF.

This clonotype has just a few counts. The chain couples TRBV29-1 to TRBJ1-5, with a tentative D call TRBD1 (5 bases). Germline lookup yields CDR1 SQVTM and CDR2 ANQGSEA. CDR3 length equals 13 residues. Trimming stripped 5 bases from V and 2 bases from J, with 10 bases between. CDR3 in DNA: TGCAGCGTTTCAGGGCATGGCAATCAGCCCCAGCATTTT. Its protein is CSVSGHGNQPQHF.

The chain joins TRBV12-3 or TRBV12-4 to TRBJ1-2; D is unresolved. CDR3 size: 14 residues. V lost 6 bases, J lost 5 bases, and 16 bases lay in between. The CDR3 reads CASSPPGLRYGYTF. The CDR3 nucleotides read TGTGCCAGCAGCCCCCCAGGTTTACGGTATGGCTACACCTTC.

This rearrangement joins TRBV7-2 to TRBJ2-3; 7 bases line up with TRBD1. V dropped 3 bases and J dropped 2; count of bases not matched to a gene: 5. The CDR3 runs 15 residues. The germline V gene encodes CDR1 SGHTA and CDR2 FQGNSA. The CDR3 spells CASSFRDSPTDTQYF. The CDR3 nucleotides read TGTGCCAGCAGCTTCCGGGACAGTCCCACAGATACGCAGTATTTT.

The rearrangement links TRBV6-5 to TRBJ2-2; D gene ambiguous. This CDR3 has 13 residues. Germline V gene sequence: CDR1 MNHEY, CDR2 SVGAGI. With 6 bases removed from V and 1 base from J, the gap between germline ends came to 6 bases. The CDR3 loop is CASRRQNTGELFF. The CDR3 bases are TGTGCCAGCAGGAGACAGAACACCGGGGAGCTGTTTTTT.

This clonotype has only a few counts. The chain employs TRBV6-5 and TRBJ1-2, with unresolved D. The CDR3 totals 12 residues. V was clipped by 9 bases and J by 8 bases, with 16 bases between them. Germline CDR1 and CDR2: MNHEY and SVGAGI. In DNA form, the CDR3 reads TGTGCCAGTGCAGAGAGTGGAGGGGGCTACACCTTC. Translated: CASAESGGGYTF.

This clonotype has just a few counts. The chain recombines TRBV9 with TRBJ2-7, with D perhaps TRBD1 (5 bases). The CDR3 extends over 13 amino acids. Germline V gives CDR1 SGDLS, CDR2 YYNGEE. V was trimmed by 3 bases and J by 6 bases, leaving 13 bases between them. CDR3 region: CASSAGHRTEQYF. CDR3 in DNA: TGTGCCAGCAGCGCTGGACACAGGACCGAGCAGTACTTC.

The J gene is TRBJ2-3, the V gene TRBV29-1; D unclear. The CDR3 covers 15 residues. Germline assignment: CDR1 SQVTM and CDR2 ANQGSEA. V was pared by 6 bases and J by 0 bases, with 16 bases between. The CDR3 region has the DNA TGCAGCGTCGCCCCTCGGGTGTTGAGCACAGATACGCAGTATTTT. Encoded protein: CSVAPRVLSTDTQYF.

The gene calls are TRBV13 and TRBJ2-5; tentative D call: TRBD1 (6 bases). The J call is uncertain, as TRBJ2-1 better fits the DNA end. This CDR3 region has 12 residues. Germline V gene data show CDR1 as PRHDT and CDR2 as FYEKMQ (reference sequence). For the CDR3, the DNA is TGTGCCAGCAGCTTGGGACATCATGAGCAGTTCTTC. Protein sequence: CASSLGHHEQFF.

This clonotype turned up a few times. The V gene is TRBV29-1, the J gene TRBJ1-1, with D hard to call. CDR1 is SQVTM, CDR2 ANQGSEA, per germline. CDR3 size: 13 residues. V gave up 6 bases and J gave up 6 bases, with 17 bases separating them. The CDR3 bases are TGCAGCGTCGAGGGCAGATTCAACGCTGAAGCTTTCTTT. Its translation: CSVEGRFNAEAFF.

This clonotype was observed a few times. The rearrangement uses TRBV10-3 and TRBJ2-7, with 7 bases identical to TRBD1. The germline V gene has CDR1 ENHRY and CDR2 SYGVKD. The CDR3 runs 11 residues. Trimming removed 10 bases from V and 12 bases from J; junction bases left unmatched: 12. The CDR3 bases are TGTGCCACAGAAAGTACGGGACAGCCGTACTTC. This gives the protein CATESTGQPYF.

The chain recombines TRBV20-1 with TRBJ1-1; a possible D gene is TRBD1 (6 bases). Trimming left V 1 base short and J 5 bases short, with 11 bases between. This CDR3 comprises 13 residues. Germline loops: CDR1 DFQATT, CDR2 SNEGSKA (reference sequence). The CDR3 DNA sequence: TGCAGTGCTAGAGGGGGGCGCGGGACTGAAGCTTTCTTT. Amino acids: CSARGGRGTEAFF.

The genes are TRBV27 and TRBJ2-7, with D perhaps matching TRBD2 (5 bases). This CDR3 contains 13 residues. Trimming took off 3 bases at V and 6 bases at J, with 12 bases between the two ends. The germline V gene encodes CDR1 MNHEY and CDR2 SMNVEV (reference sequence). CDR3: CASSFVGGSEQYF. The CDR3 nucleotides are TGTGCCAGCAGTTTCGTCGGCGGGTCCGAGCAGTACTTC.

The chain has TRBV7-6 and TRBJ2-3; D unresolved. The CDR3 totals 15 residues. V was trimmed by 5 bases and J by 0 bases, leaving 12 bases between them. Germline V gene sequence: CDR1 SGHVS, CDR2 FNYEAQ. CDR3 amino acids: CASSGPRPSTDTQYF. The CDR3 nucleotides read TGTGCCAGCAGCGGACCGCGGCCGAGCACAGATACGCAGTATTTT.

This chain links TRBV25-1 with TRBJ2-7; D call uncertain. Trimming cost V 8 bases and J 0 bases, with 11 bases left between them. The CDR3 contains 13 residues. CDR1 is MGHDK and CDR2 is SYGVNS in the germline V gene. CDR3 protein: CASVDGYSYEQYF. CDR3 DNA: TGTGCCAGCGTGGATGGGTACTCCTACGAGCAGTACTTC.

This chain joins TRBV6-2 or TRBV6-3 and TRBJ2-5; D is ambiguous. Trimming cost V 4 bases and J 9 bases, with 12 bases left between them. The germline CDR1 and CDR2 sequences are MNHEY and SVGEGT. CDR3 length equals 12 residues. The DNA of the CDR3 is TGTGCCAGCAGTTCCCCTAGTGTGGCCCAGTACTTC. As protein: CASSSPSVAQYF.

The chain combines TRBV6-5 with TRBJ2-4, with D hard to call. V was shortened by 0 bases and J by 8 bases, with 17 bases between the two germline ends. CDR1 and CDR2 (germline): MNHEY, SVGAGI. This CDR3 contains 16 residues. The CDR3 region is CASSYSNPHTDDIQYF. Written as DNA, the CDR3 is TGTGCCAGCAGTTACTCGAATCCCCACACCGACGACATTCAGTACTTC.

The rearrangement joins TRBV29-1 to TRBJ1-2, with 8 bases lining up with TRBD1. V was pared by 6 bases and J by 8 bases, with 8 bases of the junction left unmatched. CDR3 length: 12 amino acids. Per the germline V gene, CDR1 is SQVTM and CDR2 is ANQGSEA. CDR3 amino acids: CSVDGTGGGYTF. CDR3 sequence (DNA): TGCAGCGTCGACGGGACAGGAGGCGGCTACACCTTC.